These T cell receptor beta chains were read from a single sample in a study of shared clonotypes between healthy human individuals. Profiled with immunoSEQ multiplex PCR; TCRdb holds only in-frame clones, not every one. The sample records 1.5 million to 2.5 million clones, about 95% being singletons. Sample: naive CD8+ T cells sorted from blood. The source of these receptors is a man aged 18 to 30 in good health. Each CDR3 is given with its conserved first and last residue. Each record gives: J gene, V gene, D gene, CDR3 protein. The D gene is left open where the match is weak.

>TRBJ2-1|TRBV2|TRBD2
CASNSGGTPYNEQFF
>TRBJ1-3|TRBV9|NA
CASSVDGGMGNTIYF
>TRBJ2-1|TRBV10-2|TRBD1
CASSEGGQGPYDEQFF
>TRBJ1-1|TRBV5-1|NA
CASSFGDAEAFF
>TRBJ2-7|TRBV7-2|TRBD2
CASSFYLAGGGYEQYF
>TRBJ1-2|TRBV7-9|NA
CASETVATGHGYTF
>TRBJ2-2|TRBV9|NA
CASSSPGGRFTGELFF
>TRBJ1-4|TRBV6-5|NA
CASSAAGGPEKLFF
>TRBJ1-6|TRBV19|NA
CASSMRLNSPLHF
>TRBJ2-3|TRBV6-5|NA
CASGQPRQGTDTQYF